The source of this T cell receptor (beta chain) is a study of shared clonotypes between healthy human individuals. Study-level information: The cohort had a couple of women and a few men, ages 18 to 49.

In the case of this clone: Its antigen is unidentified.

The V gene lost 8 bases and the J gene lost 3 bases, with 14 bases spanning the gap. The CDR3 is 13 residues long. Per the germline V gene, CDR1 is GTSNPN and CDR2 is SVGIG (reference sequence). CD4+ cells underwent separation, giving CD45RA+ naive and CD45RA-negative memory subsets. Whole-study findings and limits: Non-shared clonotypes displayed generation probabilities falling below those of clonotypes present in all four donors.

TCRdb's copy holds only in-frame clones and misses some; the assay was immunoSEQ multiplex PCR. The data contain 2 million to 2.5 million clones, over 85% of them seen just once; the ten biggest clones take up under 0.45%. Sequences were obtained from naive CD4+ T cells from PBMCs. Subset of the sample: CD45RA+ positively selected. The origin of this receptor is a man in his late teens or twenties in good health. Some clones in this sample may be carry-over from other donors' samples. The gene calls are TRBV30 and TRBJ2-1; D gene uncertain. Here the CDR3 reads CANAENHYNEQFF. Written as DNA, the CDR3 is TGTGCCAACGCGGAGAACCACTACAATGAGCAGTTCTTC.